The T cell receptor beta chain described here comes from a study of blood T cell repertoires in COVID-19. About the study: Specimens from acute and convalescent COVID-19 originated in the United States, Italy and Spain. From T cells, B-cell-depleted T cells, or PBMCs came the material, which was cDNA or gDNA.

Germline CDR1 is MDHEN and CDR2 is SYDVKM. The CDR3 runs 15 residues. V dropped 1 base and J dropped 7; count of bases not matched to a gene: 5. Original data processing: Quantification of nucleated cells was approximated via reference gene primer amplification. Clones were sequenced by immunoSEQ multiplex PCR, and TCRdb holds only the in-frame ones, with some missing. V and J calls and clone size follow that table, whereas D and trimming were derived from the DNA. The sample shows about 400,000 clones, 85% to 90% of them seen only once. This sequence joins TRBV28 and TRBJ1-2, with TRBD1 identical over 11 bases. This TCR was recovered from a young woman with acute or convalescent COVID-19. The source material was peripheral blood. CDR3 nucleotides: TGTGCCAGCAGTTTATTAAGGACAGGGGGCGCTGGCTACACCTTC. Protein: CASSLLRTGGAGYTF.